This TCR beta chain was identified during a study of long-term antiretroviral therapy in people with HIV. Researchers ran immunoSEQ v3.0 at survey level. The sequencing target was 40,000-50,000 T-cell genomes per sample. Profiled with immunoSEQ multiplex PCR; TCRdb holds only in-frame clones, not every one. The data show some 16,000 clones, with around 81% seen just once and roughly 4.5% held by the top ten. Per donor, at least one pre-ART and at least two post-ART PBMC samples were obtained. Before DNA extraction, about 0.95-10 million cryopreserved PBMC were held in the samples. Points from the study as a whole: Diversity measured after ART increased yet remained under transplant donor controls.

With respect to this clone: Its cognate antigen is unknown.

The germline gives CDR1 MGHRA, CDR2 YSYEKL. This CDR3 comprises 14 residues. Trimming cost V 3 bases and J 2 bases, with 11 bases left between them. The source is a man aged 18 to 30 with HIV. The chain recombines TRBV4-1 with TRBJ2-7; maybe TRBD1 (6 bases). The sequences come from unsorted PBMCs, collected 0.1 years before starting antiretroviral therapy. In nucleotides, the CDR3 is TGCGCCAGCAGCCATCCAGGGGTGGCCTACGAGCAGTACTTC. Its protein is CASSHPGVAYEQYF.